This T cell receptor beta chain was profiled in a study of T cells in Graves' hyperthyroidism and ophthalmopathy (dated by TCRdb to about 2019). General notes on the study: Peripheral blood samples were taken at initial diagnosis, before any treatment was given. To identify distinguishing TCR V-J signatures, a discovery cohort of around 98 patients was used, comprising under 45 with Graves' ophthalmopathy and some 60 with stable Graves' hyperthyroidism. Prospective prediction of ophthalmopathy was tested in an independent validation cohort of approximately 19 hyperthyroidism patients and 17 patients who later progressed to ophthalmopathy. For training and testing, the 80 to 100 patients in the discovery cohort were randomly divided in a 7:3 ratio. The study also compared thyroid tissue and blood T-cell repertoires from about six Graves' hyperthyroidism patients. After sampling, hyperthyroidism patients received methimazole starting at 30 mg daily, and ophthalmopathy patients received high-dose intravenous methylprednisolone. The paper reports TCR Vbeta CDR3 sequencing of 135 peripheral blood samples: under 45 ophthalmopathy, roughly 80 hyperthyroidism and around 17 progressor patients. What the authors observed across the whole study: In validation, the model predicted progression to ophthalmopathy with around 71% sensitivity and roughly 72% specificity, a median of approximately 6.5 months before onset. Sample size was not statistically predetermined, and blinding of investigators to group allocation was not performed. A model built on a 13 V-J signature distinguished ophthalmopathy from stable hyperthyroidism, reaching approximately 89% sensitivity and about 81% specificity in cross-validation and 80%/75% in testing. Most expanded thyroid clonotypes (frequency above 0.001) were also detected in blood, suggesting blood repertoires may reflect thyroid immune responses.

Amplification of TCR beta CDR3 regions was carried out from RNA transcripts. For the first round of RT-PCR on the TCR CDR3, the HTBI primer set was used together with the Qiagen OneStep RT-PCR kit. Libraries were constructed in a second round of multiplex PCR, after which size selection and purification were carried out. The libraries were sequenced on an Illumina HiSeq2000 using paired-end 100 bp reads. In the original analysis: SOAPnuke was used to process the raw data, with reads discarded if the reads contained adapters or uncalled bases, had a mean Phred below 15, or lacked an exact constant-primer or identifier match. COPE v1.2.5 was used to merge high-quality paired reads, and clonotypes were defined as unique nucleotide sequences. MiTCR v1.1 was used to align the clonotypes against IMGT TRBV, TRBD and TRBJ reference segments. Analysis was restricted to V-J combinations with a frequency above 0.0001, which covered about 99% of repertoires. A TCS score was defined as the ratio between F50 (clonal expansion) and ExV (chaos), using BLOSUM62-based TCRdist between CDR3 peptides within each V-J. Welch's t-statistics and random forest reduced 500 to 650 V-J features to about 13, which were used in a naive Bayes classifier (R e1071). The public reads were quality trimmed at Q25 with fastp and then assembled into clones with MiXCR by TCRdb, keeping productive beta chains. Every distinct CDR3 protein forms one entry, paired with its most common genes and DNA. Clone size and V and J calls follow TCRdb, not the original study. The sample contains 550,000 to 600,000 distinct CDR3 sequences, 16% of them found a single time. Clones ranked in the top ten supply approximately 18% of the sample.

There are many counts of this clonotype. Its cognate antigen has yet to be identified. It has no much larger one-base neighbor in the sample; base qualities were not kept. A patient counted as having stable Graves' hyperthyroidism if no progression to ophthalmopathy occurred over 18 months of follow-up. Hyperthyroidism patients were newly diagnosed, had a disease duration of under 2 months, and were aged 18 to 65 years. Any patient with an uncontrolled infection, another autoimmune disease, pregnancy or lactation was excluded. Diagnoses relied on clinical symptoms, serum thyroxine and TRAb, thyroid ultrasound and orbital computed tomography. PBMCs were separated from approximately 10 ml of fresh peripheral blood using Ficoll-Paque density gradient centrifugation. Trizol reagent was used to extract total RNA, and RNA quality was then checked on an Agilent 2100 Bioanalyzer. From its cysteine to its phenylalanine, the CDR3 spans 15 amino acids. CDR3 DNA only is kept here, 45 bases in frame from base 1. Per the germline V gene (reference sequence), GTSNPN is the CDR1 and SVGIG is the CDR2. Germline trimming amounts to 1 base on V and 4 bases on J, with 3 as the count of junction bases outside the gene matches.

The source of this sequence is a young woman with Graves' hyperthyroidism. The chain couples TRBV30 to TRBJ2-3, with 12 middle bases fitting TRBD1. Sequencing input: blood. The CDR3 loop reads CAWSAGQGAADTQYF. The nucleotide sequence is given as TGTGCCTGGAGTGCGGGACAGGGGGCCGCAGATACGCAGTATTTT. Joined to the reference TRBV30 and TRBJ2-3 proteins, this CDR3 gives the full variable domain: SQTIHQWPATLVQPVGSPLSLECTVEGTSNPNLYWYRQAAGRGLQLLFYSVGIGQISSEVPQNLSASRPQDRQFILSSKKLLLSDSGFYLCAWSAGQGAADTQYFGPGTRLTVL.